A selection of T cell receptor beta chains follows, all from one sample in a study of PD-L1 blockade in urothelial cancer. Profiled with immunoSEQ multiplex PCR; TCRdb holds only in-frame clones, not every one. The repertoire holds some 97,000 clones, with about 91% as singletons. Material: PBMCs, obtained around atezolizumab (anti-PD-L1) treatment. The receptors originated from a woman of 80 years or more with urothelial cancer. Each CDR3 is given with its conserved first and last residue. D genes are given only for firm matches. Part of the rows lack a size; the others show once, few, many or a class for expanded clones.

V gene: TRBV11-2; J gene: TRBJ2-2; clone size: NA; D gene: NA; CDR3 protein: CASSPLSGELFF; CDR3 DNA: TGTGCCAGCAGCCCCCTATCCGGGGAGCTGTTTTTT
V gene: TRBV5-6; J gene: TRBJ1-1; clone size: NA; D gene: TRBD1; CDR3 protein: CASSAGTGRAAFF; CDR3 DNA: TGTGCCAGCAGCGCCGGGACAGGTCGAGCAGCTTTCTTT
V gene: TRBV6-5; J gene: TRBJ1-1; clone size: NA; D gene: NA; CDR3 protein: CASSYGQGTEAFF; CDR3 DNA: TGTGCCAGCAGTTACGGGCAGGGCACTGAAGCTTTCTTT
V gene: TRBV19; J gene: TRBJ1-2; clone size: NA; D gene: TRBD1; CDR3 protein: CASSIDRAGYGYTF; CDR3 DNA: TGTGCCAGTAGTATTGACAGGGCAGGCTATGGCTACACCTTC
V gene: TRBV5-4; J gene: TRBJ1-2; clone size: NA; D gene: TRBD1; CDR3 protein: CASSLRTGILYGYTF; CDR3 DNA: TGTGCCAGCAGCTTGAGGACAGGGATACTCTATGGCTACACCTTC
V gene: TRBV30; J gene: TRBJ2-7; clone size: NA; D gene: TRBD1; CDR3 protein: CAWGGDRAYEQYF; CDR3 DNA: TGTGCCTGGGGGGGGGACAGGGCCTACGAGCAGTACTTC
V gene: TRBV6-5; J gene: TRBJ1-5; clone size: once; D gene: TRBD1; CDR3 protein: CASSYAQGANQPQHF; CDR3 DNA: TGTGCCAGCAGTTACGCACAGGGGGCCAATCAGCCCCAGCATTTT
V gene: TRBV28; J gene: TRBJ1-2; clone size: NA; D gene: NA; CDR3 protein: CASRGLIYGYTF; CDR3 DNA: TGTGCCAGCAGGGGACTCATTTATGGCTACACCTTC
V gene: TRBV14; J gene: TRBJ1-4; clone size: NA; D gene: NA; CDR3 protein: CASSIRTGGEKLFF; CDR3 DNA: TGTGCCAGCAGCATACGTACCGGCGGTGAAAAACTGTTTTTT
V gene: TRBV25-1; J gene: TRBJ1-3; clone size: NA; D gene: NA; CDR3 protein: CASSEKRGTGNTIYF; CDR3 DNA: TGTGCCAGCAGTGAGAAAAGGGGTACTGGAAACACCATATATTTT
V gene: TRBV4-2; J gene: TRBJ2-1; clone size: NA; D gene: TRBD2; CDR3 protein: CASSQDKLAGVGDEQFF; CDR3 DNA: TGTGCCAGCAGCCAAGATAAGCTAGCGGGAGTGGGTGATGAGCAGTTCTTC
V gene: TRBV28; J gene: TRBJ1-5; clone size: NA; D gene: NA; CDR3 protein: CASSPSGDQPQHF; CDR3 DNA: TGTGCCAGCAGTCCTTCGGGGGATCAGCCCCAGCATTTT
V gene: TRBV2; J gene: TRBJ2-5; clone size: NA; D gene: NA; CDR3 protein: CASRGAGAKRETQYF; CDR3 DNA: TGTGCCAGCCGTGGGGCGGGGGCAAAGAGGGAGACCCAGTACTTC
V gene: TRBV6-1; J gene: TRBJ1-1; clone size: NA; D gene: TRBD1; CDR3 protein: CASSRGPEAFF; CDR3 DNA: TGTGCCAGCAGCAGGGGGCCCGAAGCTTTCTTT
V gene: TRBV7-6; J gene: TRBJ2-3; clone size: NA; D gene: TRBD1; CDR3 protein: CASSLGGTGVADTQYF; CDR3 DNA: TGTGCCAGCAGCTTGGGTGGGACAGGGGTGGCGGATACGCAGTATTTT
V gene: TRBV6-5; J gene: TRBJ2-3; clone size: NA; D gene: TRBD2; CDR3 protein: CAIGGGSTDTQYF; CDR3 DNA: TGCGCTATTGGGGGAGGGAGCACAGATACGCAGTATTTT
V gene: TRBV5-1; J gene: TRBJ2-3; clone size: NA; D gene: NA; CDR3 protein: CASSLGHRTDTQYF; CDR3 DNA: TGCGCCAGCAGCCTGGGACACCGCACAGATACGCAGTATTTT
V gene: TRBV19; J gene: TRBJ1-5; clone size: NA; D gene: TRBD1; CDR3 protein: CASRDRTGVYNQPQHF; CDR3 DNA: TGTGCCAGTAGAGATAGGACAGGGGTTTACAATCAGCCCCAGCATTTT
V gene: TRBV19; J gene: TRBJ1-1; clone size: NA; D gene: NA; CDR3 protein: CASIAHRGGSGTEAFF; CDR3 DNA: TGTGCCAGTATCGCCCATCGCGGGGGATCGGGCACTGAAGCTTTCTTT
V gene: TRBV6-1; J gene: TRBJ2-3; clone size: NA; D gene: NA; CDR3 protein: CASRKGGGTDTQYF; CDR3 DNA: TGTGCCAGCAGGAAAGGGGGGGGCACAGATACGCAGTATTTT
V gene: TRBV6-5; J gene: TRBJ2-1; clone size: NA; D gene: TRBD2; CDR3 protein: CASSYSPTSVYNEQFF; CDR3 DNA: TGTGCCAGCAGTTACTCCCCGACTAGCGTCTACAATGAGCAGTTCTTC
V gene: TRBV7-6; J gene: TRBJ2-1; clone size: NA; D gene: NA; CDR3 protein: CASSQSRNEQFF; CDR3 DNA: TGTGCCAGCAGCCAGTCTAGGAATGAGCAGTTCTTC
V gene: TRBV10-3; J gene: TRBJ2-2; clone size: NA; D gene: TRBD1; CDR3 protein: CAISDAGTGEAGELFF; CDR3 DNA: TGTGCCATCAGTGATGCCGGGACAGGGGAAGCCGGGGAGCTGTTTTTT
V gene: TRBV30; J gene: TRBJ2-3; clone size: NA; D gene: TRBD2; CDR3 protein: CAWSVGLAGTDTQYF; CDR3 DNA: TGTGCCTGGAGTGTCGGACTAGCGGGCACAGATACGCAGTATTTT
V gene: TRBV7-8; J gene: TRBJ2-3; clone size: NA; D gene: NA; CDR3 protein: CASSSQGTDTQYF; CDR3 DNA: TGTGCCAGCAGCTCGCAGGGCACAGATACGCAGTATTTT
V gene: TRBV28; J gene: TRBJ2-4; clone size: NA; D gene: NA; CDR3 protein: CASYSRENIQYF; CDR3 DNA: TGTGCCAGCTACTCACGAGAAAACATTCAGTACTTC
V gene: TRBV18; J gene: TRBJ1-1; clone size: once; D gene: TRBD1; CDR3 protein: CASSPQGANTEAFF; CDR3 DNA: TGTGCCAGCTCACCACAGGGGGCGAACACTGAAGCTTTCTTT
V gene: TRBV2; J gene: TRBJ2-1; clone size: NA; D gene: TRBD2; CDR3 protein: CASSRRLAGDEQFF; CDR3 DNA: TGTGCCAGCAGCCGGCGACTAGCGGGAGATGAGCAGTTCTTC
V gene: TRBV7-9; J gene: TRBJ1-1; clone size: NA; D gene: NA; CDR3 protein: CASSLGQANTEAFF; CDR3 DNA: TGTGCCAGCAGCTTAGGGCAGGCGAACACTGAAGCTTTCTTT
V gene: TRBV5-6; J gene: TRBJ1-5; clone size: NA; D gene: TRBD1; CDR3 protein: CASSLGQGAHQPQHF; CDR3 DNA: TGTGCCAGCAGCTTGGGGCAGGGGGCGCATCAGCCCCAGCATTTT
V gene: TRBV6-5; J gene: TRBJ2-1; clone size: NA; D gene: NA; CDR3 protein: CASSPRALGYNEQFF; CDR3 DNA: TGTGCCAGCAGCCCCAGGGCACTTGGCTACAATGAGCAGTTCTTC
V gene: TRBV14; J gene: TRBJ1-1; clone size: NA; D gene: NA; CDR3 protein: CASSPTTFMNTEAFF; CDR3 DNA: TGTGCCAGCAGCCCCACGACATTTATGAACACTGAAGCTTTCTTT
V gene: TRBV20-1; J gene: TRBJ1-5; clone size: NA; D gene: NA; CDR3 protein: CSAQSNQPQHF; CDR3 DNA: TGCAGTGCTCAGAGCAATCAGCCCCAGCATTTT
V gene: TRBV9; J gene: TRBJ2-7; clone size: NA; D gene: NA; CDR3 protein: CASSVVAFSYEQYF; CDR3 DNA: TGTGCCAGCAGCGTAGTGGCCTTCTCCTACGAGCAGTACTTC
V gene: TRBV7-7; J gene: TRBJ2-1; clone size: NA; D gene: NA; CDR3 protein: CASSLERNNEQFF; CDR3 DNA: TGTGCCAGCAGCTTAGAGAGGAACAATGAGCAGTTCTTC
V gene: TRBV18; J gene: TRBJ2-7; clone size: NA; D gene: NA; CDR3 protein: CASSPPEGYEQYF; CDR3 DNA: TGTGCCAGCTCACCACCAGAGGGCTACGAGCAGTACTTC
V gene: TRBV27; J gene: TRBJ2-6; clone size: NA; D gene: TRBD1; CDR3 protein: CASSFKGQGTKGANVLTF; CDR3 DNA: TGTGCCAGCAGTTTCAAGGGACAGGGGACGAAAGGGGCCAACGTCCTGACTTTC
V gene: TRBV19; J gene: TRBJ2-7; clone size: NA; D gene: NA; CDR3 protein: CASSPGTPTEQYF; CDR3 DNA: TGTGCCAGTAGCCCCGGGACACCGACCGAGCAGTACTTC
V gene: TRBV6-1; J gene: TRBJ2-2; clone size: NA; D gene: TRBD2; CDR3 protein: CASSSGTDTGELFF; CDR3 DNA: TGTGCCAGCAGTAGCGGGACGGACACCGGGGAGCTGTTTTTT
V gene: TRBV10-3; J gene: TRBJ1-2; clone size: NA; D gene: TRBD1; CDR3 protein: CAISESGGTGLYGYTF; CDR3 DNA: TGTGCCATCAGTGAGTCGGGAGGGACAGGCCTCTATGGCTACACCTTC
V gene: TRBV5-5; J gene: TRBJ2-1; clone size: NA; D gene: NA; CDR3 protein: CASSLDPAGEQFF; CDR3 DNA: TGTGCCAGCAGCCTGGACCCGGCGGGGGAGCAGTTCTTC
V gene: TRBV5-1; J gene: TRBJ1-4; clone size: NA; D gene: NA; CDR3 protein: CASSQDMGREKLFF; CDR3 DNA: TGCGCCAGCAGCCAGGATATGGGTCGGGAAAAACTGTTTTTT
V gene: TRBV6-1; J gene: TRBJ2-7; clone size: NA; D gene: TRBD2; CDR3 protein: CASSELAGERYEQYF; CDR3 DNA: TGTGCCAGCAGTGAACTAGCGGGAGAAAGATACGAGCAGTACTTC
V gene: TRBV7-3; J gene: TRBJ2-1; clone size: NA; D gene: TRBD2; CDR3 protein: CASSSGLAGVRSYNEQFF; CDR3 DNA: TGTGCCAGCAGCTCTGGACTAGCGGGAGTCCGCTCCTACAATGAGCAGTTCTTC
V gene: TRBV30; J gene: TRBJ1-5; clone size: NA; D gene: NA; CDR3 protein: CAWSRAAHNQPQHF; CDR3 DNA: TGTGCCTGGAGTAGAGCAGCGCACAATCAGCCCCAGCATTTT
V gene: TRBV29-1; J gene: TRBJ1-2; clone size: NA; D gene: TRBD1; CDR3 protein: CSVPGQGAWGYTF; CDR3 DNA: TGCAGCGTACCGGGACAGGGGGCGTGGGGCTACACCTTC
V gene: TRBV9; J gene: TRBJ2-5; clone size: NA; D gene: NA; CDR3 protein: CASSVSYQETQYF; CDR3 DNA: TGTGCCAGCAGCGTGAGCTACCAAGAGACCCAGTACTTC
V gene: TRBV5-4; J gene: TRBJ1-2; clone size: few; D gene: NA; CDR3 protein: CASSLSQQGGYTF; CDR3 DNA: TGTGCCAGCAGCTTAAGTCAACAGGGTGGCTACACCTTC
V gene: TRBV27; J gene: TRBJ1-5; clone size: NA; D gene: TRBD1; CDR3 protein: CASSVGQGSNQPQHF; CDR3 DNA: TGTGCCAGCAGTGTCGGACAGGGGAGCAATCAGCCCCAGCATTTT
V gene: TRBV29-1; J gene: TRBJ2-1; clone size: NA; D gene: TRBD2; CDR3 protein: CSVLSASGRGDEQFF; CDR3 DNA: TGCAGCGTTCTATCGGCTAGCGGGAGGGGGGATGAGCAGTTCTTC
V gene: TRBV7-2; J gene: TRBJ1-1; clone size: NA; D gene: NA; CDR3 protein: CASSLRGSMNTEAFF; CDR3 DNA: TGTGCCAGCAGCTTACGAGGAAGTATGAACACTGAAGCTTTCTTT
V gene: TRBV5-5; J gene: TRBJ2-1; clone size: NA; D gene: TRBD1; CDR3 protein: CASSLEGGAYNEQFF; CDR3 DNA: TGTGCCAGCAGCTTGGAAGGGGGCGCCTACAATGAGCAGTTCTTC
V gene: TRBV6-5; J gene: TRBJ1-1; clone size: NA; D gene: NA; CDR3 protein: CASRGGLNTEAFF; CDR3 DNA: TGTGCCAGCAGGGGGGGTTTGAACACTGAAGCTTTCTTT
V gene: TRBV5-4; J gene: TRBJ2-7; clone size: NA; D gene: TRBD2; CDR3 protein: CASSLALWAGVDGEQYF; CDR3 DNA: TGTGCCAGCAGCTTGGCTCTCTGGGCGGGAGTCGATGGTGAGCAGTACTTC
V gene: TRBV5-1; J gene: TRBJ2-2; clone size: NA; D gene: NA; CDR3 protein: CASSLASGNTGELFF; CDR3 DNA: TGCGCCAGCAGCTTGGCCTCAGGAAACACCGGGGAGCTGTTTTTT
V gene: TRBV7-3; J gene: TRBJ2-5; clone size: NA; D gene: TRBD2; CDR3 protein: CASSLDPIGRGGQETQYF; CDR3 DNA: TGTGCCAGCAGCTTGGACCCTATAGGGAGGGGAGGTCAAGAGACCCAGTACTTC
V gene: TRBV6-5; J gene: TRBJ1-1; clone size: NA; D gene: TRBD1; CDR3 protein: CASSWTGFVAEAFF; CDR3 DNA: TGTGCCAGCAGTTGGACAGGGTTTGTGGCTGAAGCTTTCTTT
V gene: TRBV5-1; J gene: TRBJ2-7; clone size: NA; D gene: TRBD1; CDR3 protein: CASSNVKGANGEQYF; CDR3 DNA: TGCGCCAGCAGCAACGTTAAGGGGGCAAACGGCGAGCAGTACTTC
V gene: TRBV9; J gene: TRBJ1-2; clone size: NA; D gene: NA; CDR3 protein: CASSPGGSYGYTF; CDR3 DNA: TGTGCCAGCAGCCCCGGGGGGTCATATGGCTACACCTTC